Described below is a single TCR beta chain sequence and its context. Antigen: not known. This specimen comes from a study of cytomegalovirus exposure and HLA in healthy donors. Trimming shortened V by 6 bases and J by 2 bases, and 16 bases separated the two germline ends. The CDR3 loop spans 15 amino acids. CDR1 MRHNA and CDR2 SNTAGT come from the germline V gene. Study results and caveats: The study reported that TCR beta sequences accurately predicted HLA-A and HLA-B alleles in most subjects.

PCR was performed using 60 Vbeta and 13 Jbeta primers. Generated by immunoSEQ multiplex PCR, the TCRdb table keeps only in-frame clones and is missing some. The sample has about 49,000 clones, and its top ten clones hold 12%. The TCR was taken from a man in his late teens or twenties in good health and CMV-seropositive. This chain joins TRBV6-4 and TRBJ1-1; D call uncertain. The sequenced material came from PBMCs. CDR3 region: CASRLMGTRNTEAFF. CDR3 DNA sequence: TGTGCCAGCAGGCTGATGGGCACCCGAAACACTGAAGCTTTCTTT.